This TCR beta chain stems from a study of tumor and adjacent non-tumor tissue in lung cancer. Across the study: Stage I to III disease affected about nine men and roughly 5 women aged about 30 to 76. The study, taken as a whole, reports: Tumor tissue had significantly higher TCR diversity than normal lung. In normal lung, the top 100 clones were significantly more dominant than in tumor.

As regards this clonotype: The antigen remains undetermined. A clone one base away is much larger, so this may be a read error.

This CDR3 contains 12 residues. From germline, CDR1 is DFQATT and CDR2 SNEGSKA (reference sequence). A modified ARM-PCR protocol with three rounds of nested PCR amplified TCRbeta. TCRdb fed the multiplex PCR reads into MiXCR, producing one record per CDR3 protein. The sample lists 90,000 to 100,000 distinct CDR3 sequences, 80% occurring once. No cell sorting was done before RNA was extracted from the tissue. The normal lung tissue was taken more than 3 cm from the tumor edge. This TCR was recovered from a man in his fifties or sixties with small cell lung cancer. The chain links TRBV20-1 to TRBJ2-1; 7 bases align to TRBD2. Material: distant non-tumor lung tissue. The CDR3 loop is CSVRKGGSEQFF. CDR3 sequence (DNA): TGCAGTGTTAGAAAGGGAGGGAGTGAGCAGTTCTTC.